The 23 T cell receptor beta chains presented below share a single source sample, sequenced in a study of blood T cell repertoires in COVID-19. Assay used: immunoSEQ multiplex PCR; TCRdb lists only in-frame clones, some missing. The sample records about 68,000 clones, 80% to 90% being singletons. Specimen: peripheral blood. These receptors came from a man in his fifties with acute or convalescent COVID-19.

The J gene is TRBJ1-2, the V gene TRBV4-2, with a tentative D call TRBD1 (5 bases). The length of the CDR3 is 15 residues. Per germline, CDR1 LGHNA and CDR2 YNFKEQ. The V gene lost 0 bases and the J gene lost 6 bases, with 14 bases spanning the gap. CDR3 amino acids: CASSQEGRQGDGYTF. In nucleotides, the CDR3 is TGTGCCAGCAGCCAAGAAGGGAGGCAGGGCGATGGCTACACCTTC.

The chain links TRBV10-3 to TRBJ1-4; D may be TRBD1 (5 bases). This CDR3 spans 15 amino acids. V was shortened by 0 bases and J by 2 bases, with 7 bases between the two germline ends. Germline V gene lookup returns CDR1 ENHRY and CDR2 SYGVKD. The CDR3 nucleotides read TGTGCCATCAGTGAGTCTTCAGGGACTAATGAAAAACTGTTTTTT. Amino acids: CAISESSGTNEKLFF.

V and J are TRBV4-1 and TRBJ2-3; tentative D call: TRBD2 (6 bases). V dropped 2 bases and J dropped 0 bases, with 12 bases sitting between them. Germline V lookup: CDR1 MGHRA, CDR2 YSYEKL. The CDR3 spans 16 residues. The CDR3 nucleotides are TGCGCCAGCAGCCAAAGGGTCAGCGGGAGCACAGATACGCAGTATTTT. Protein sequence: CASSQRVSGSTDTQYF.

V is TRBV7-2 and J is TRBJ2-2, with TRBD2 matching over 7 bases. The ends lost 5 bases at V and 6 bases at J; junction bases unmatched: 9. CDR1 SGHTA and CDR2 FQGNSA come from the germline V gene. This CDR3 is 15 amino acids long. The CDR3 loop is CASSQAGGGAGELFF. The CDR3, as DNA: TGTGCCAGCAGCCAAGCTGGGGGGGGTGCCGGGGAGCTGTTTTTT.

The CDR3 is CSVEFTGGAVGEQFF. CDR3 nucleotides: TGCAGCGTTGAATTTACGGGAGGGGCGGTCGGTGAGCAGTTCTTC. This chain uses TRBV29-1 with TRBJ2-1, with TRBD2 matching over 8 bases. V lost 2 bases to trimming and J lost 9 bases; unmatched junction nucleotides: 12. The CDR3 extends over 15 amino acids. The V gene's germline CDR1 is SQVTM and CDR2 ANQGSEA.

The rearrangement uses TRBV5-8 and TRBJ1-6, with TRBD1 matching 7 bases. Germline lookup yields CDR1 SGHTS and CDR2 YDEGEE. V shed 4 bases, J shed 7 bases, and the junction held 5 bases outside the gene matches. The CDR3 loop spans 14 amino acids. CDR3 loop: CASSGQEGNSPLHF. CDR3 nucleotides: TGTGCCAGCAGCGGACAGGAGGGGAATTCACCCCTCCACTTT.

The chain has TRBV28 and TRBJ2-7; 8 bases fit TRBD2. The length of the CDR3 is 15 residues. CDR1 and CDR2 from the germline V gene are MDHEN and SYDVKM. Unmatched junction bases numbered 8, after V lost 2 bases and J lost 5 bases. CDR3 sequence (DNA): TGTGCCAGCAGTTTAAGGGGATCCGGGGGGGACGAGCAGTACTTC. Translating gives CASSLRGSGGDEQYF.

This clone was observed a few times. This chain joins TRBV2 and TRBJ1-4; possibly TRBD1 for D (5 bases). The V end was cut by 6 bases, the J end by 3 bases, with 11 bases between. CDR1 and CDR2 from the germline V gene are SNHLY and FYNNEI. The CDR3 has 14 amino acids. CDR3 region: CASRKTDPNEKLFF. In nucleotides, the CDR3 is TGTGCCAGCAGAAAGACAGACCCTAATGAAAAACTGTTTTTT.

The CDR3 coding sequence is TGTGCCAGCTCACCACGGGACAGAACCTACGAGCAGTACGTC. This codes for CASSPRDRTYEQYV. The chain uses TRBV18 and TRBJ2-7; 7 bases are a match to TRBD1. Trimming cost V 1 base and J 2 bases; bases outside gene matches: 2. Germline V gives CDR1 KGHSH, CDR2 LQKENI. This CDR3 comprises 14 residues.

The rearrangement joins TRBV6-5 to TRBJ2-7; 11 bases are a match to TRBD2. Trimming removed 5 bases from V and 4 bases from J; junction bases left unmatched: 4. From germline, CDR1 is MNHEY and CDR2 SVGAGI. This CDR3 is built from 14 residues. The CDR3 is CASSKTSGAYEQYF. The DNA of the CDR3 is TGTGCCAGCAGTAAGACTAGCGGGGCGTACGAGCAGTACTTC.

This CDR3 reads CASKFTTGTGNTGELFF. The CDR3 bases are TGTGCCAGCAAATTTACGACCGGGACAGGAAACACCGGGGAGCTGTTTTTT. The chain combines TRBV13 with TRBJ2-2; 8 bases line up with TRBD1. The CDR3 extends over 17 amino acids. Germline V gene data show CDR1 as PRHDT and CDR2 as FYEKMQ (reference sequence). J was trimmed by 2 bases and V by 7 bases; bases with no gene match: 12.

The rearrangement links TRBV29-1 to TRBJ2-1; the D is unclear. Trimming took 5 bases from V and 4 from J, leaving 12 bases between them. The CDR3 consists of 13 residues. The germline CDR1 and CDR2 sequences are SQVTM and ANQGSEA. The CDR3 nucleotides read TGCAGCGTTCGTCAGAACCTTTACAATGAGCAGTTCTTC. Translation gives CSVRQNLYNEQFF.

The V call is TRBV29-1, the J call TRBJ1-1; TRBD1 is a possible D gene (6 bases). Germline V gene sequence: CDR1 SQVTM, CDR2 ANQGSEA. The CDR3 has 13 residues. V gave up 4 bases and J gave up 3 bases, with 12 bases separating them. CDR3 in amino acids: CSVGRQADTEAFF. As DNA, the CDR3 is TGCAGCGTTGGACGACAGGCGGACACTGAAGCTTTCTTT.

This chain connects TRBV21-1 to TRBJ1-4; TRBD1 is the table's D call and was not checked against the DNA. TRBV21-1 is described as a pseudogene. The CDR3 runs 13 residues. In nucleotides, the CDR3 is TGTGCCAGCGGGTCAGGGCGGCGGGAAAAACTGTTTTTT. Protein: CASGSGRREKLFF.

The gene calls are TRBV28 and TRBJ2-4; TRBD1 matches at 9 bases. With 7 bases clipped from V and 6 bases from J, the junction kept 4 bases outside the gene matches. The CDR3 consists of 13 residues. Germline values: CDR1 MDHEN, CDR2 SYDVKM. As DNA, the CDR3 is TGTGCCAGCAAAGGACAGGGGATAAACATTCAGTACTTC. This translates into CASKGQGINIQYF. Variable domain in full (rest from reference TRBV28 and TRBJ2-4): DVKVTQSSRYLVKRTGEKVFLECVQDMDHENMFWYRQDPGLGLRLIYFSYDVKMKEKGDIPEGYSVSREKKERFSLILESASTNQTSMYLCASKGQGINIQYFGAGTRLSVL.

The chain recombines TRBV19 with TRBJ1-1; 8 bases are a match to TRBD1. V gave up 8 bases and J gave up 1 base; unmatched junction bases: 9. CDR3 length equals 15 residues. Germline-derived CDR1 and CDR2 are LNHDA and SQIVND (reference sequence). CDR3 DNA sequence: TGTGCCAGTTCCCAGGGGGCTAGGGGGAACACTGAAGCTTTCTTT. Translating gives CASSQGARGNTEAFF.

The rearrangement links TRBV9 to TRBJ2-6, with D perhaps TRBD1 (6 bases). Between the trimmed V and J ends, which lost 3 bases and 2 bases, there was a span of 15 bases. The CDR3 sequence is 17 residues long. Germline V lookup: CDR1 SGDLS, CDR2 YYNGEE. The CDR3 loop is CASSAQGGGTGANVLTF. The CDR3 DNA follows: TGTGCCAGCAGCGCACAGGGTGGAGGAACTGGGGCCAACGTCCTGACTTTC.

This rearrangement joins TRBV18 to TRBJ1-5; the match to TRBD1 covers 8 bases. Germline loops: CDR1 KGHSH, CDR2 LQKENI. Unmatched junction bases numbered 8, after V lost 2 bases and J lost 5 bases. The CDR3 is 16 amino acids. CDR3 sequence reads: CASSPYTGGGDQPQHF. The CDR3 bases are TGTGCCAGCTCACCATACACAGGGGGTGGTGATCAGCCCCAGCATTTT.

The gene calls are TRBV10-3 and TRBJ1-2; no clear D gene. CDR1 and CDR2 (germline): ENHRY, SYGVKD. This CDR3 region has 12 residues. V was shortened by 4 bases and J by 7 bases, with 10 bases between the two germline ends. The CDR3 region has the DNA TGTGCCATCAGTGGAGGAGGAGCTGGCTACACCTTC. Amino acid sequence: CAISGGGAGYTF.

The V gene is TRBV7-2, the J gene TRBJ2-5; D is perhaps TRBD2 (6 bases). This CDR3 contains 14 residues. Germline lookup yields CDR1 SGHTA and CDR2 FQGNSA. V was trimmed by 1 base and J by 4 bases, leaving 10 bases between them. CDR3 in DNA: TGTGCCAGCAGCTTAGTTGGAGGGGCAGAGACCCAGTACTTC. Translation: CASSLVGGAETQYF. Together with reference TRBV7-2 and TRBJ2-5, the CDR3 gives the full variable domain: GAGVSQSPSNKVTEKGKDVELRCDPISGHTALYWYRQSLGQGLEFLIYFQGNSAPDKSGLPSDRFSAERTGGSVSTLTIQRTQQEDSAVYLCASSLVGGAETQYFGPGTRLLVL.

The rearrangement uses TRBV6-4 and TRBJ2-7; 12 bases map to TRBD2. Trimming at V came to 6 bases and at J to 0 bases, leaving 15 bases not matched to a gene. The CDR3 length is 19 residues. Germline V gene data show CDR1 as MRHNA and CDR2 as SNTAGT. CDR3 amino acids: CASSPPGLAGRLSSYEQYV. CDR3 DNA: TGTGCCAGCAGCCCACCGGGACTAGCGGGCCGTCTAAGCTCCTACGAGCAGTACGTC.

The chain joins TRBV30 to TRBJ2-2, with a tentative D call TRBD1 (6 bases). Trimming shortened V by 4 bases and J by 6 bases, and 12 bases separated the two germline ends. CDR3 length: 13 residues. Germline lookup yields CDR1 GTSNPN and CDR2 SVGIG (reference sequence). DNA of the CDR3: TGTGCCTGGACCCACGCAGGGGCCGGGGAGCTGTTTTTT. Protein sequence: CAWTHAGAGELFF.

The chain employs TRBV18 and TRBJ1-5; unclear D gene. This CDR3 region has 13 residues. Looked up from germline, CDR1 is KGHSH and CDR2 is LQKENI. Trimming stripped 3 bases from V and 3 bases from J, with 6 bases between. As DNA, the CDR3 is TGTGCCAGCTCACCGGGCTCCAATCAGCCCCAGCATTTT. It is translated as CASSPGSNQPQHF.